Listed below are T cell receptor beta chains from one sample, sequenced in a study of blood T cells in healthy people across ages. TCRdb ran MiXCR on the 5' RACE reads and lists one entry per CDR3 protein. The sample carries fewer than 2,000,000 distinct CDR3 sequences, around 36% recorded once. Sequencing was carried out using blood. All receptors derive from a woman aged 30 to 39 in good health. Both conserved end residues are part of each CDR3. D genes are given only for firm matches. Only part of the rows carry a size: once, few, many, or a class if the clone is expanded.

cdr3_aa: CSAQALREQYF; cdr3_nt: TGCAGTGCACAGGCCCTTAGGGAGCAGTACTTC; d_call: -; clone_size: few; v_call: TRBV20-1; j_call: TRBJ2-7
cdr3_aa: CASRRRPGQLNTEAFF; cdr3_nt: TGTGCCAGCAGACGCCGACCGGGACAGCTAAACACTGAAGCTTTCTTT; d_call: TRBD1; clone_size: few; v_call: TRBV2; j_call: TRBJ1-1
cdr3_aa: CTSSYYRAGGRYYGYTF; cdr3_nt: TGTACCAGCAGTTACTACCGGGCAGGGGGCAGGTACTATGGCTACACCTTC; d_call: TRBD1; clone_size: -; v_call: TRBV6-5; j_call: TRBJ1-2
cdr3_aa: CAISDRTTQETQYF; cdr3_nt: TGTGCCATCAGTGATAGGACCACGCAAGAGACCCAGTACTTC; d_call: -; clone_size: many; v_call: TRBV10-3; j_call: TRBJ2-5
cdr3_aa: CASSLGWPGNEQYF; cdr3_nt: TGTGCCAGCAGCTTAGGGTGGCCAGGAAACGAGCAGTACTTC; d_call: -; clone_size: few; v_call: TRBV12-3/TRBV12-4; j_call: TRBJ2-7
cdr3_aa: CASIRDISSNQPQHF; cdr3_nt: TGTGCCAGCATCCGGGACATAAGCTCTAATCAGCCCCAGCATTTT; d_call: -; clone_size: -; v_call: TRBV6-1; j_call: TRBJ1-5
cdr3_aa: CASSPRQGTSHTEAFF; cdr3_nt: TGTGCCAGTAGTCCTAGACAGGGGACGAGTCACACTGAAGCTTTCTTT; d_call: TRBD1; clone_size: few; v_call: TRBV19; j_call: TRBJ1-1
cdr3_aa: CASRNRDRGSQETQYF; cdr3_nt: TGTGCCAGCAGAAACCGGGACAGGGGGTCCCAAGAGACCCAGTACTTC; d_call: TRBD1; clone_size: -; v_call: TRBV12-3/TRBV12-4; j_call: TRBJ2-5
cdr3_aa: CASSLGTVSSYEQYF; cdr3_nt: TGTGCCAGCAGCCTTGGGACAGTGAGCTCCTACGAGCAGTACTTC; d_call: TRBD1; clone_size: many; v_call: TRBV7-9; j_call: TRBJ2-7
cdr3_aa: CSARGPSPETQYF; cdr3_nt: TGCAGTGCTAGGGGGCCCAGCCCAGAGACCCAGTACTTC; d_call: -; clone_size: -; v_call: TRBV20-1; j_call: TRBJ2-5
cdr3_aa: CASSRTGADTEAFF; cdr3_nt: TGTGCCAGCAGCCGAACAGGGGCGGACACTGAAGCTTTCTTT; d_call: TRBD1; clone_size: -; v_call: TRBV3-1; j_call: TRBJ1-1
cdr3_aa: CSARGGDNYGYTF; cdr3_nt: TGCAGTGCTAGGGGGGGCGATAACTATGGCTACACCTTC; d_call: -; clone_size: few; v_call: TRBV20-1; j_call: TRBJ1-2
cdr3_aa: CASSQDPGERSYNEQFF; cdr3_nt: TGCGCCAGCAGCCAAGATCCGGGAGAGCGGTCCTACAATGAGCAGTTCTTC; d_call: -; clone_size: many; v_call: TRBV4-1; j_call: TRBJ2-1
cdr3_aa: CASSKAGSKSNEQFF; cdr3_nt: TGTGCCAGCAGCAAAGCCGGGAGTAAGAGCAATGAGCAGTTCTTC; d_call: -; clone_size: -; v_call: TRBV21-1; j_call: TRBJ2-1
cdr3_aa: CASSYGLAGQYF; cdr3_nt: TGTGCCAGCAGCTACGGACTAGCTGGGCAGTACTTC; d_call: TRBD2; clone_size: -; v_call: TRBV7-2; j_call: TRBJ2-7
cdr3_aa: CASSIEPDPSSTDTQYF; cdr3_nt: TGTGCCAGTAGTATAGAACCGGATCCGTCTAGCACAGATACGCAGTATTTT; d_call: -; clone_size: -; v_call: TRBV19; j_call: TRBJ2-3
cdr3_aa: CASSPPGSTEAFF; cdr3_nt: TGTGCCAGCAGCCCACCGGGTTCCACTGAAGCTTTCTTT; d_call: -; clone_size: -; v_call: TRBV7-2; j_call: TRBJ1-1
cdr3_aa: CATSSSGTARYDEQFF; cdr3_nt: TGTGCCACCAGCAGTTCCGGGACAGCTAGATACGATGAGCAGTTCTTC; d_call: TRBD1; clone_size: -; v_call: TRBV15; j_call: TRBJ2-1
cdr3_aa: CASSWTQGASGNTIYF; cdr3_nt: TGCGCCAGCAGCTGGACGCAGGGGGCGTCTGGAAACACCATATATTTT; d_call: TRBD1; clone_size: few; v_call: TRBV5-1; j_call: TRBJ1-3
cdr3_aa: CSASRGAGEYGYTF; cdr3_nt: TGCAGTGCTAGTCGTGGGGCAGGTGAATATGGCTACACCTTC; d_call: -; clone_size: -; v_call: TRBV20-1; j_call: TRBJ1-2
cdr3_aa: CASSQDVSDVREQYF; cdr3_nt: TGTGCCAGCAGCCAAGACGTCTCAGACGTGAGGGAGCAGTACTTC; d_call: -; clone_size: few; v_call: TRBV3-1; j_call: TRBJ2-7
cdr3_aa: CASTLLATDTDTQYF; cdr3_nt: TGTGCCAGCACCCTACTAGCGACTGACACAGATACGCAGTATTTT; d_call: TRBD2; clone_size: few; v_call: TRBV2; j_call: TRBJ2-3
cdr3_aa: CASSLGGGAVSYNEQFF; cdr3_nt: TGTGCCAGCAGCTTAGGGGGTGGGGCTGTTTCCTACAATGAGCAGTTCTTC; d_call: -; clone_size: -; v_call: TRBV11-2; j_call: TRBJ2-1
cdr3_aa: CATSRDMRDYGYTF; cdr3_nt: TGTGCCACCAGCAGAGATATGAGGGACTATGGCTACACCTTC; d_call: -; clone_size: -; v_call: TRBV15; j_call: TRBJ1-2
cdr3_aa: CSASPSSGGAEQYF; cdr3_nt: TGCAGTGCTAGCCCTTCGAGCGGGGGGGCCGAGCAGTACTTC; d_call: TRBD2; clone_size: -; v_call: TRBV20-1; j_call: TRBJ2-7
cdr3_aa: CASSLTATYEQYF; cdr3_nt: TGTGCCAGCAGCTTAACAGCTACCTACGAGCAGTACTTC; d_call: -; clone_size: many; v_call: TRBV7-9; j_call: TRBJ2-7
cdr3_aa: CASSPLSGTSGQETQYF; cdr3_nt: TGTGCCAGCAGTCCCCTCTCCGGGACTAGCGGTCAAGAGACCCAGTACTTC; d_call: TRBD2; clone_size: -; v_call: TRBV28; j_call: TRBJ2-5
cdr3_aa: CASSYVWGSYEQYF; cdr3_nt: TGTGCCAGCAGCTACGTGTGGGGCTCCTACGAGCAGTACTTC; d_call: -; clone_size: once; v_call: TRBV7-8; j_call: TRBJ2-7
cdr3_aa: CATLKVEGSYGYTF; cdr3_nt: TGTGCTACTCTCAAAGTGGAGGGGAGCTATGGCTACACCTTC; d_call: -; clone_size: -; v_call: TRBV10-3; j_call: TRBJ1-2
cdr3_aa: CASSTRMTGLFGYTF; cdr3_nt: TGTGCCAGCAGTACCCGAATGACAGGGCTTTTCGGCTACACCTTC; d_call: TRBD1; clone_size: few; v_call: TRBV27; j_call: TRBJ1-2
cdr3_aa: CSARHGQGKTQYF; cdr3_nt: TGCAGTGCTAGACACGGACAGGGGAAGACCCAGTACTTC; d_call: TRBD1; clone_size: few; v_call: TRBV20-1; j_call: TRBJ2-5
cdr3_aa: CASSSGTSGGNEQYF; cdr3_nt: TGCGCCAGCAGCTCCGGGACTAGCGGAGGTAACGAGCAGTACTTC; d_call: TRBD2; clone_size: few; v_call: TRBV5-1; j_call: TRBJ2-7
cdr3_aa: CAIGGGTSGGLTYNEQFF; cdr3_nt: TGTGCCATCGGTGGCGGGACTAGCGGGGGCCTAACCTACAATGAGCAGTTCTTC; d_call: TRBD2; clone_size: few; v_call: TRBV10-3; j_call: TRBJ2-1
cdr3_aa: CASSQGAAEADTQYF; cdr3_nt: TGCGCCAGCAGCCAAGGCGCCGCGGAGGCAGATACGCAGTATTTT; d_call: -; clone_size: -; v_call: TRBV4-1; j_call: TRBJ2-3
cdr3_aa: CASSDYYLGGYEQYF; cdr3_nt: TGTGCCAGCAGTGATTACTACCTGGGGGGCTACGAGCAGTACTTC; d_call: -; clone_size: few; v_call: TRBV6-1; j_call: TRBJ2-7
cdr3_aa: CSAQGLAGSYNERFF; cdr3_nt: TGCAGTGCCCAGGGGCTAGCGGGATCCTACAATGAGCGGTTCTTC; d_call: TRBD2; clone_size: -; v_call: TRBV20-1; j_call: TRBJ2-1
cdr3_aa: CASSKREFTDTQYF; cdr3_nt: TGTGCCAGCAGCAAGCGGGAGTTCACAGATACGCAGTATTTT; d_call: TRBD2; clone_size: -; v_call: TRBV7-9; j_call: TRBJ2-3
cdr3_aa: CATSRDRAGETQYF; cdr3_nt: TGTGCCACCAGCAGAGACAGGGCGGGGGAGACCCAGTACTTC; d_call: -; clone_size: -; v_call: TRBV15; j_call: TRBJ2-5
cdr3_aa: CSARDGGWGLYF; cdr3_nt: TGCAGTGCTAGAGACGGGGGCTGGGGGCTGTACTTC; d_call: -; clone_size: few; v_call: TRBV20-1; j_call: TRBJ2-4
cdr3_aa: CASSLGGWGQETQYF; cdr3_nt: TGTGCCAGCAGCTTAGGAGGGTGGGGACAAGAGACCCAGTACTTC; d_call: -; clone_size: -; v_call: TRBV7-2; j_call: TRBJ2-5
cdr3_aa: CASSAGLAGPYEQYF; cdr3_nt: TGCGCCAGCAGCGCGGGACTAGCGGGGCCCTACGAGCAGTACTTC; d_call: TRBD2; clone_size: many; v_call: TRBV5-1; j_call: TRBJ2-7
cdr3_aa: CASSATSGSPPDTQYF; cdr3_nt: TGTGCCAGCAGCGCTACTAGCGGGAGCCCCCCAGATACGCAGTATTTT; d_call: TRBD2; clone_size: -; v_call: TRBV5-4; j_call: TRBJ2-3
cdr3_aa: CAIRAGDNTDTQYF; cdr3_nt: TGTGCCATCAGGGCGGGGGACAACACAGATACGCAGTATTTT; d_call: -; clone_size: -; v_call: TRBV10-3; j_call: TRBJ2-3
cdr3_aa: CASSYPGQDYEQYF; cdr3_nt: TGTGCCAGCAGTTACCCTGGACAGGACTACGAGCAGTACTTC; d_call: TRBD1; clone_size: few; v_call: TRBV6-2/TRBV6-3; j_call: TRBJ2-7
cdr3_aa: CSAGQGEQYF; cdr3_nt: TGCAGTGCTGGTCAGGGCGAGCAGTACTTC; d_call: -; clone_size: many; v_call: TRBV20-1; j_call: TRBJ2-7
cdr3_aa: CASSSAGGSGETQYF; cdr3_nt: TGTGCCAGCAGTTCCGCCGGGGGGAGTGGAGAGACCCAGTACTTC; d_call: TRBD2; clone_size: few; v_call: TRBV6-5; j_call: TRBJ2-5
cdr3_aa: CASSLDVAGFDTQYF; cdr3_nt: TGTGCCAGCAGCTTAGATGTAGCGGGATTCGATACGCAGTATTTT; d_call: TRBD2; clone_size: few; v_call: TRBV7-9; j_call: TRBJ2-3
cdr3_aa: CASSEARDRPNYGYTF; cdr3_nt: TGCGCCAGCAGTGAGGCCCGGGACAGGCCTAACTATGGCTACACCTTC; d_call: TRBD1; clone_size: few; v_call: TRBV10-2; j_call: TRBJ1-2
cdr3_aa: CASSLLGLANTDTQYF; cdr3_nt: TGTGCCAGCAGCTTGTTGGGACTAGCCAACACAGATACGCAGTATTTT; d_call: TRBD2; clone_size: -; v_call: TRBV5-6; j_call: TRBJ2-3
cdr3_aa: CASTQGLAESRSEQYF; cdr3_nt: TGTGCCAGCACCCAGGGACTAGCGGAGTCCCGATCGGAGCAGTACTTC; d_call: TRBD2; clone_size: -; v_call: TRBV5-4; j_call: TRBJ2-7
cdr3_aa: CASSRDRDGHEQYF; cdr3_nt: TGTGCCAGCAGCCGGGACAGGGACGGCCACGAGCAGTACTTC; d_call: TRBD1; clone_size: once; v_call: TRBV7-3; j_call: TRBJ2-7
cdr3_aa: CAISESTGIGTQYF; cdr3_nt: TGTGCCATCAGTGAGTCGACAGGTATCGGGACCCAGTACTTC; d_call: -; clone_size: many; v_call: TRBV10-3; j_call: TRBJ2-5
cdr3_aa: CASSGGDLDAEAFF; cdr3_nt: TGTGCCAGCAGCGGGGGGGACCTAGACGCTGAAGCTTTCTTT; d_call: -; clone_size: -; v_call: TRBV9; j_call: TRBJ1-1
cdr3_aa: CASRILDRGGTEAFF; cdr3_nt: TGTGCCAGCAGAATTCTTGACAGGGGAGGAACTGAAGCTTTCTTT; d_call: TRBD1; clone_size: -; v_call: TRBV6-5; j_call: TRBJ1-1
cdr3_aa: CASSLVTDNTDTQYF; cdr3_nt: TGTGCCAGCAGTTTAGTAACGGATAACACAGATACGCAGTATTTT; d_call: -; clone_size: -; v_call: TRBV12-3/TRBV12-4; j_call: TRBJ2-3
cdr3_aa: CASSQVPSGGFQETQYF; cdr3_nt: TGTGCCAGCAGCCAAGTCCCCAGCGGGGGGTTCCAAGAGACCCAGTACTTC; d_call: TRBD2; clone_size: -; v_call: TRBV3-1; j_call: TRBJ2-5
cdr3_aa: CSVGEDRGVYGYTF; cdr3_nt: TGCAGCGTTGGTGAGGACAGGGGGGTCTATGGCTACACCTTC; d_call: TRBD1; clone_size: few; v_call: TRBV29-1; j_call: TRBJ1-2
cdr3_aa: CASSSTGGSGANVLTF; cdr3_nt: TGTGCCAGCAGTTCGACAGGGGGGTCGGGGGCCAACGTCCTGACTTTC; d_call: TRBD1; clone_size: few; v_call: TRBV6-5; j_call: TRBJ2-6
cdr3_aa: CASSPLAGYPSGANVRTF; cdr3_nt: TGTGCCAGCAGCCCACTAGCGGGGTACCCCTCTGGGGCCAACGTCCGGACTTTC; d_call: TRBD2; clone_size: -; v_call: TRBV11-2; j_call: TRBJ2-6
cdr3_aa: CSAMSSGAAAQYF; cdr3_nt: TGCAGTGCTATGTCTAGCGGGGCTGCCGCGCAGTACTTC; d_call: TRBD2; clone_size: -; v_call: TRBV20-1; j_call: TRBJ2-5